This T cell receptor (beta chain) was recorded in a study of regulatory T cells in long-lasting Graves disease (dated by TCRdb to the early 2020s). Context from the whole study: Newly diagnosed Graves' disease patients had taken antithyroid drugs for less than 3 months. Patients with persistent Graves' disease were compared with patients with newly diagnosed Graves' disease using TCR sequencing and RNA sequencing of peripheral blood. The study was conducted in China and was registered as a clinical trial. A total of around 33 samples were covered by TCR sequencing, comprising approximately 13 persistent and around 20 newly diagnosed Graves' disease patients.

The sample's time point label is to be understood as: newly diagnosed GD, antithyroid drugs for less than 3 months. RNA was extracted from PBMCs in TRIzol for both TCR sequencing and RNA sequencing. The diagnosis of Graves' disease followed American Thyroid Association guidelines. Recruitment of patients was carried out at an endocrinology department in Xi'an, China. Each patient gave 9 to 10 milliliters of peripheral blood, collected in an EDTA anticoagulant tube. Ficoll Paque Plus density gradient separation was used to isolate PBMCs, and no further T cell sorting was done. An Agilent 2100 Bioanalyzer and agarose gel were used to check RNA quality, and a NanoDrop 2000 was used to measure RNA concentration. Results the study describes overall, beyond this receptor: Lower TCR Shannon entropy and fewer highly expanded clones were observed in persistent Graves' disease patients than in newly diagnosed patients, which suggested clonal expansion. Sequencing and analysis were restricted to the TCR beta chain. More public clonotypes were shared among persistent patients (under 3,000) than among newly diagnosed patients (roughly 960). The authors noted that the small sample size was a limitation that may lower accuracy. Preferential use of TRBV28, TRBJ1-2 and TRBJ2-5 was observed in persistent disease, whereas TRBV20-1 and TRBJ2-1 were favored in newly diagnosed disease. The study examined only peripheral blood because the primary lesion, thyroid tissue, could not be accessed.

A word on this clonotype: No cognate antigen has been identified for it. Just one base apart from a much larger clone, this may be a read error.

The library came from multiplex PCR. This sample was sequenced with an Illumina HiSeq 4000. TCR beta libraries were built with iRepertoire HTBI primers and Arm-PCR amplification of CDR3 regions. Gel purification was performed on PCR products prior to sequencing. In the original analysis: Gene usage analysis of CDR3 amino acid clonotypes relied on the roughly 58 TRBV and 13 to 15 TRBJ segments identified across samples. COPE and FqMerger were used to merge the filtered high-quality paired reads into contigs. BLAST was used to align contigs to IMGT TRBV, TRBD and TRBJ reference genes, and CDR3 was defined according to IMGT. Any clonotype with a frequency above 0.1% was counted as a highly expanded clone. Shannon entropy served as the measure of repertoire diversity, while the Gini coefficient captured V-J evenness. Clonotypes shared by more than one individual were considered public. TCRdb reanalyzed the raw reads on its own, using fastp at Q25 for trimming and MiXCR for clone calling, and kept in-frame beta chains. Rows merge per CDR3 protein into single entries with the most common DNA and genes. The V and J calls shown here were made by TCRdb, not taken from the authors' results. The sample records roughly 520,000 distinct CDR3 sequences, around 13% of which are singletons. Jointly, the top ten make up almost 9% of the sample.

The germline V gene supplies CDR1 SGHDN and CDR2 FVKESK. There are 16 amino acids in the CDR3, from cysteine to phenylalanine inclusive. Just CDR3 DNA is preserved here, 48 bases in frame from base 1. V is shortened by 1 base, J by 7 bases, and the region joining them spans 20 bases. A further study also used this sample, focusing on T cells in Graves' hyperthyroidism and ophthalmopathy. As that second study puts it: A patient counted as having stable Graves' hyperthyroidism if no progression to ophthalmopathy occurred over 18 months of follow-up. The hyperthyroidism patients were between 18 and 65 years old and newly diagnosed, with a disease duration of less than 2 months. Any patient with an uncontrolled infection, another autoimmune disease, pregnancy or lactation was excluded. Diagnoses were established on the basis of clinical symptoms, serum thyroxine and TRAb, thyroid ultrasound, and orbital computed tomography. For the first round of RT-PCR on the TCR CDR3, the HTBI primer set was used together with the Qiagen OneStep RT-PCR kit. Most expanded thyroid clonotypes (frequency above 0.001) were also detected in blood, suggesting blood repertoires may reflect thyroid immune responses. A 13 V-J signature model separated ophthalmopathy from stable hyperthyroidism, with approximately 86% sensitivity and roughly 82% specificity in cross-validation and 80%/75% in testing. In validation, the model predicted progression to ophthalmopathy a median of about 5.9 months before onset, with approximately 70% sensitivity and roughly 72% specificity. TCR V-J signatures able to tell the groups apart were searched for in a discovery cohort of approximately 95 patients, of whom fewer than 45 had Graves' ophthalmopathy and around 56 had stable Graves' hyperthyroidism. An independent validation cohort of about 20 hyperthyroidism patients and 17 patients who later progressed to ophthalmopathy tested prospective prediction of ophthalmopathy. The 75 to 100 discovery patients were divided at random into training and test sets in a 7:3 ratio. In addition, the study compared T-cell repertoires in thyroid tissue and in blood from a handful of Graves' hyperthyroidism patients. Following sampling, methimazole starting at 30 mg daily was given to hyperthyroidism patients, and high-dose intravenous methylprednisolone was given to ophthalmopathy patients. Libraries were constructed in a second round of multiplex PCR, after which size selection and purification were performed. The libraries were sequenced on an Illumina HiSeq2000 using paired-end 100 bp reads. SOAPnuke was used to process the raw data, with reads discarded if the reads contained adapters or uncalled bases, had a mean Phred below 15, or lacked an exact constant-primer or identifier match. High-quality paired reads were merged using COPE v1.2.5, and each unique nucleotide sequence was defined as a clonotype. MiTCR v1.1 was used to align the clonotypes against IMGT TRBV, TRBD and TRBJ reference segments. The analysis included only V-J combinations with a frequency above 0.0001, which together covered 98% to 99.2% of the repertoires. A TCS score was defined as the ratio between F50 (clonal expansion) and ExV (chaos), using BLOSUM62-based TCRdist between CDR3 peptides within each V-J. Welch's t-statistics and random forest reduced roughly 540 V-J features to 10 to 15, which were used in a naive Bayes classifier (R e1071). Sample size was not statistically predetermined, and blinding of investigators to group allocation was not performed. The paper reports TCR Vbeta CDR3 sequencing of some 140 peripheral blood samples: approximately 41 ophthalmopathy, roughly 74 hyperthyroidism and approximately 17 progressor patients.

The input for sequencing was peripheral blood mononuclear cells (PBMCs), taken at new diagnosis, from a patient treated with antithyroid drugs. The V and J genes are TRBV14 and TRBJ2-7; D gene: possibly TRBD1, on 5 matching bases. The TCR was taken from a woman aged 25 to 45 with Graves disease. Donor details come from another sample of the same person, matched by shared clones. The nucleotide sequence is TGTGCCAGCAGCCAAGGACACAACTTTCCAGGGAATGAGCAGTACTTC. Translated, this gives CASSQGHNFPGNEQYF.